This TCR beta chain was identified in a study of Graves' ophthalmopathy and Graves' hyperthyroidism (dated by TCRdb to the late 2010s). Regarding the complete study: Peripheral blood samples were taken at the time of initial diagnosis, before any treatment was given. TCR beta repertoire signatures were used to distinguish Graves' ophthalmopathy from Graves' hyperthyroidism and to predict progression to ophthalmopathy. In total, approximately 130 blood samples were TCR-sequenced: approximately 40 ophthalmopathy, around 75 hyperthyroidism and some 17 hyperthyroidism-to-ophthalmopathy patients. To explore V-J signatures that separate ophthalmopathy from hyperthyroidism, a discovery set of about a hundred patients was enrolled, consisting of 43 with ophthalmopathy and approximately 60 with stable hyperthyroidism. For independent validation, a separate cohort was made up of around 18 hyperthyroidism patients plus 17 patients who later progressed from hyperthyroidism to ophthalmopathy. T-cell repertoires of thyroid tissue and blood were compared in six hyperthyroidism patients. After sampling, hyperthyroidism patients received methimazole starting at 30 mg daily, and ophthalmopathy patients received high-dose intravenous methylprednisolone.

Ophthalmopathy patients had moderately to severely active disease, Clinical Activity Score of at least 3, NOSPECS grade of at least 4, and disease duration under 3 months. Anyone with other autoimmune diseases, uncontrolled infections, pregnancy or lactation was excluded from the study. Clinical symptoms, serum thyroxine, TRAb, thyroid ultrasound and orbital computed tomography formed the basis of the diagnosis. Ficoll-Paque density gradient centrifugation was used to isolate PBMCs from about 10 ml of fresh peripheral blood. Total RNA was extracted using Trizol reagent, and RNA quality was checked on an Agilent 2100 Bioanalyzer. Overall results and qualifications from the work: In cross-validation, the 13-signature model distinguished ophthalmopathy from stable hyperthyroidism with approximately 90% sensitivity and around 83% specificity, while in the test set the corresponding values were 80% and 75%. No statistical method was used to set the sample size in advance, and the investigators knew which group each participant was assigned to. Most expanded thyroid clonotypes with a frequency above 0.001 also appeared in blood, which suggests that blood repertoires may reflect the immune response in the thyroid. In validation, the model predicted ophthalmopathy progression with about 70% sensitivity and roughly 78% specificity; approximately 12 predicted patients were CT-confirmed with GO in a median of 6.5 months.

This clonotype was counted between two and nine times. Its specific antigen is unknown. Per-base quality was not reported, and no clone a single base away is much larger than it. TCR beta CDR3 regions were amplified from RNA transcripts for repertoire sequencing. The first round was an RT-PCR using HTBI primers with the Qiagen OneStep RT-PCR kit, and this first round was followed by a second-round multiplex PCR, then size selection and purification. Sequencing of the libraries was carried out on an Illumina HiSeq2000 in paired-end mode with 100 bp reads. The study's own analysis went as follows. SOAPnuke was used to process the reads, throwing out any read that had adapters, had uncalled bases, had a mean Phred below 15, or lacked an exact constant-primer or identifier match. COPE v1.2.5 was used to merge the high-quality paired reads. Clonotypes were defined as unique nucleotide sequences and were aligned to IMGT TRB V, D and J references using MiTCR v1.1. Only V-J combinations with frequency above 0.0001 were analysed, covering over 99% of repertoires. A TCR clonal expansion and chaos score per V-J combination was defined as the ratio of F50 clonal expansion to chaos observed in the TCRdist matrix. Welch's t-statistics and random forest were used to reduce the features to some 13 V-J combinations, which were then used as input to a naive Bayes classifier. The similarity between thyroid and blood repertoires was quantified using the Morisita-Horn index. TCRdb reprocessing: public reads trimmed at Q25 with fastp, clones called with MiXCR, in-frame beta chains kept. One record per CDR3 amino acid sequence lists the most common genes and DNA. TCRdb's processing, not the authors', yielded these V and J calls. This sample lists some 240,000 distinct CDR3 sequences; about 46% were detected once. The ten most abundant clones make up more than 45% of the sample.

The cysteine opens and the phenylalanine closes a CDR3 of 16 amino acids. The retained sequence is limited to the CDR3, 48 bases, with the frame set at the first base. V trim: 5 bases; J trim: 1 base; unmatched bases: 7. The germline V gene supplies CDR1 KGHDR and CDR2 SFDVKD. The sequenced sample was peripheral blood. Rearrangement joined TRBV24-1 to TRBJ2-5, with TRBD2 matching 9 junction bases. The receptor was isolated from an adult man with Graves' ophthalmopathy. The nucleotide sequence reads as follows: TGTGCCACCAGTGGACTAGCGGAAGGACTCCAAGAGACCCAGTACTTC. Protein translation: CATSGLAEGLQETQYF.